This entry concerns a single TCR beta chain. Assay used: immunoSEQ multiplex PCR; TCRdb lists only in-frame clones, some missing. The table has 35,000 to 45,000 clones, about 90% seen once. This specimen comes from a study of T cell changes during pregnancy in multiple sclerosis. Germline CDR1 reads LGHNA; CDR2 reads YNFKEQ. The CDR3 extends over 14 amino acids. The V gene lost 0 bases and the J gene lost 7 bases, with 12 bases spanning the gap. This sequence was found in a female donor with multiple sclerosis, enrolled in a pregnancy study. This chain connects TRBV4-2 to TRBJ2-5; D is possibly TRBD2 (5 bases). Sequencing used CD4+ T cells from peripheral blood mononuclear cells, obtained before pregnancy. The CDR3 DNA sequence: TGTGCCAGCAGCCAAGAGGCTGCCGAGGGGACCCAGTACTTC. Protein: CASSQEAAEGTQYF.